One and the same sample provided the 5 T cell receptor beta chains below, sequenced in a study of human T cells and chemical hapten exposure listed by TCRdb under 2021. Libraries were made using RACE. This sample was sequenced with a NextSeq 500. TCRdb ran its own pipeline on the public reads, namely fastp trimming at Q25 and MiXCR clone calling, and kept in-frame beta chains. Rows merge per CDR3 protein into single entries with the most common DNA and genes. The sample includes more than 300,000 distinct CDR3 sequences, with less than 6.5% observed a single time. The ten largest make up 2% to 3% of the sample. This specimen's time point label, interpreted: pre-sensitization, week 0. The treatment or condition label on this specimen signifies: therapeutic diphenylcyclopropenone sensitization with weekly scalp DPC. Here the sequenced sample was whole blood, taken in connection with sensitization to the hapten diphenylcyclopropenone (DPC). The source is a woman aged 45-65 years with alopecia areata. Some clones in this sample may be carry-over from other donors' samples.

This clonotype was seen at least ten times. The V call is TRBV3-1, the J call TRBJ1-1, with unresolved D. This CDR3 has 15 amino acids. The V gene lost 0 bases and the J gene lost 8 bases, with 16 bases spanning the gap. Germline V CDR1 and CDR2: LGHDT, YNNKEL (reference sequence). This CDR3 is CASSQDGRATSEAFF. As DNA, the CDR3 is TGTGCCAGCAGCCAAGACGGAAGGGCCACATCGGAAGCTTTCTTT.

This clonotype came up many times. The genes are TRBV6-2 or TRBV6-3 and TRBJ1-5; maybe TRBD1 (5 bases). This CDR3 spans 14 amino acids. Deletions cut 4 bases from V and 3 bases from J, with 10 bases between. The germline CDR1 and CDR2 sequences are MNHEY and SVGEGT. CDR3 bases: TGTGCCAGCAGTTCGGGGCTCCCCAATCAGCCCCAGCATTTT. Protein: CASSSGLPNQPQHF.

This CDR3 is CASSSTGDWNTEAFF. CDR3 in DNA: TGCGCCAGCAGCTCGACAGGGGATTGGAACACTGAAGCTTTCTTT. This rearrangement joins TRBV5-1 to TRBJ1-1, with TRBD1 identical over 8 bases. Germline-derived CDR1 and CDR2 are SGHRS and YFSETQ. The ends lost 3 bases at V and 1 base at J; junction bases unmatched: 5. The CDR3 covers 15 residues.

This clonotype occurred a few times. The gene calls are TRBV9 and TRBJ2-1, with 8 nucleotides matching TRBD1. From germline, CDR1 is SGDLS and CDR2 YYNGEE. The CDR3 spans 18 residues. V dropped 3 bases and J dropped 0; count of bases not matched to a gene: 11. CDR3 loop: CASSGDIPGTGSYNEQFF. The CDR3 DNA is TGTGCCAGCAGCGGCGACATCCCCGGGACAGGCTCCTACAATGAGCAGTTCTTC.

A few counts support this clonotype. The chain carries TRBV6-1 and TRBJ1-2; 12 bases fit TRBD1. CDR1 and CDR2 (germline): MNHNS, SASEGT. V was pared by 1 base and J by 4 bases, with 7 bases of the junction left unmatched. This CDR3 region has 17 residues. The CDR3 nucleotides are TGTGCCAGCAGTGAAGGCGGGACAGGGGGCGTTAGCTATGGCTACACCTTC. Translated, it gives CASSEGGTGGVSYGYTF.